This entry lists 13 T cell receptor beta chains sequenced from one sample in a study of T-cell memory formation after mild COVID-19. TCRdb itself ran the 5' RACE reads through MiXCR, one entry per CDR3 protein. The sample holds about 170,000 distinct CDR3 sequences; over 10% are singletons and the top ten take approximately 3.3%. The sample comprised PBMCs or a T cell subset sorted from them (not recorded which). These receptors originate from a young man who had mild COVID-19 (a few samples of this study predate the infection). Cell type and time point are not known.

This clonotype was observed a handful of times. The CDR3 loop is CASNRTGDEQYV. CDR3 DNA: TGTGCCAGTAACCGGACAGGGGATGAGCAGTACGTC. V gene TRBV19 combines with J gene TRBJ2-7; 9 positions agree with TRBD1. V lost 7 bases, J lost 7 bases, and 5 bases stayed unmatched. This CDR3 contains 12 residues. Per germline, CDR1 LNHDA and CDR2 SQIVND (reference sequence).

This clonotype was observed a few times. The chain carries TRBV2 and TRBJ2-7; a weak D match, TRBD2 (6 bases). The V end was cut by 0 bases, the J end by 4 bases, with 13 bases between. Germline assignment: CDR1 SNHLY and CDR2 FYNNEI. The CDR3 extends over 15 amino acids. CDR3 DNA sequence: TGTGCCAGCAGTGAAGCGGGGACTGACATTTACGAGCAGTACGTC. Its translation is CASSEAGTDIYEQYV.

CDR3 DNA sequence: TGTGCCAGCAGCCCCGTAACAGGGACCTACGAGCAGTACTTC. It translates to CASSPVTGTYEQYF. The V and J genes are TRBV7-2 and TRBJ2-7; a possible D gene is TRBD1 (6 bases). Trimming cost V 5 bases and J 2 bases, with 13 bases left between them. CDR1 SGHTA and CDR2 FQGNSA come from the germline V gene. The CDR3 sequence is 14 residues long.

The chain carries TRBV5-1 and TRBJ2-1; D gene ambiguous. Between the trimmed V and J ends, which lost 4 bases and 0 bases, there was a span of 8 bases. The CDR3 loop spans 14 amino acids. Looked up from germline, CDR1 is SGHRS and CDR2 is YFSETQ. The chain's CDR3 is CASSPQPSYNEQFF. The CDR3 DNA reads as TGCGCCAGCAGCCCCCAGCCCTCCTACAATGAGCAGTTCTTC.

In this sample, this clonotype turned up a few times. The gene calls are TRBV7-3 and TRBJ2-5; D unclear. Trimming cost V 8 bases and J 0 bases, with 7 bases left between them. The germline V gene has CDR1 SGHTA and CDR2 FQGTGA. The CDR3 is made up of 12 amino acids. This CDR3 reads CASGPNQETQYF. DNA of the CDR3: TGTGCCAGCGGACCTAACCAAGAGACCCAGTACTTC.

The chain links TRBV28 to TRBJ1-1; no clear D gene. V gave up 3 bases and J gave up 7 bases, with 9 bases separating them. Germline V gives CDR1 MDHEN, CDR2 SYDVKM. The CDR3 consists of 12 residues. The CDR3 sequence is CASSLALGEAFF. CDR3 coding DNA: TGTGCCAGCAGTTTGGCTCTCGGTGAAGCTTTCTTT.

The J gene is TRBJ2-3, the V gene TRBV19; D is undetermined. V gave up 6 bases and J gave up 1 base, with 8 bases separating them. The CDR3 spans 13 residues. The germline V gene encodes CDR1 LNHDA and CDR2 SQIVND (reference sequence). The CDR3 protein is CASRDGGTDTQYF. For the CDR3, the DNA is TGTGCCAGTAGGGACGGAGGCACAGATACGCAGTATTTT.

This clonotype came up a few times. The rearrangement joins TRBV5-1 to TRBJ1-2, with TRBD1 as a possible D gene (5 bases). The CDR3 totals 14 residues. Trimming took off 0 bases at V and 5 bases at J, with 11 bases between the two ends. Per the germline V gene, CDR1 is SGHRS and CDR2 is YFSETQ. CDR3 sequence: CASSLEGPPYGYTF. CDR3 in DNA: TGCGCCAGCAGCTTGGAGGGGCCCCCTTATGGCTACACCTTC.

The sample holds a few counts of this clonotype. The chain combines TRBV6-5 with TRBJ1-5, with D hard to call. Trimming removed 5 bases from V and 4 bases from J, with 12 bases in between. Germline CDR1 reads MNHEY; CDR2 reads SVGAGI. This CDR3 has 14 residues. In DNA, the CDR3 is TGTGCCAGCAGTCCGAGATTCGGGAATCAGCCCCAGCATTTT. Translation: CASSPRFGNQPQHF.

This clonotype was counted between two and nine times. This CDR3 is CASSLYLISPLHF. The CDR3 region has the DNA TGTGCCAGCAGCTTATATTTGATTTCACCCCTCCACTTT. The chain links TRBV7-2 to TRBJ1-6, with unresolved D. This CDR3 contains 13 residues. Germline V lookup: CDR1 SGHTA, CDR2 FQGNSA. The V end lost 2 bases, the J end lost 9 bases, and 8 bases lay between the germline ends.

This clonotype was counted only a few times. This chain uses TRBV7-6 with TRBJ2-1; D remains ambiguous. V lost 5 bases, J lost 15 bases, and 17 bases lay in between. The CDR3 is 12 residues long. Germline loops: CDR1 SGHVS, CDR2 FNYEAQ. CDR3 bases: TGTGCCAGCAGCCCCAGTGGGCTGGCTGCGTTCTTC. This translates into CASSPSGLAAFF.

This clonotype was counted a few times. The V call is TRBV12-3 or TRBV12-4, the J call TRBJ2-3; TRBD2 agrees at 9 bases. The CDR3 extends over 16 amino acids. The J segment lost 3 bases and the V segment lost 7 bases, leaving 11 bases of the junction unmatched. The CDR3 protein is CASTKRVAGATDTQYF. The CDR3 DNA reads TGTGCCAGCACCAAGAGGGTAGCGGGGGCAACAGATACGCAGTATTTT.

The table lists this clonotype with many counts. V usage is TRBV13 and J usage is TRBJ2-1, with D unclear. Trimming removed 4 bases at V and 13 bases at J, with 11 bases between. This CDR3 contains 11 residues. Germline values: CDR1 PRHDT, CDR2 FYEKMQ (reference sequence). CDR3 coding DNA: TGTGCCAGCAGCTCATTTAGAGAACAGTTCTTC. It specifies CASSSFREQFF.